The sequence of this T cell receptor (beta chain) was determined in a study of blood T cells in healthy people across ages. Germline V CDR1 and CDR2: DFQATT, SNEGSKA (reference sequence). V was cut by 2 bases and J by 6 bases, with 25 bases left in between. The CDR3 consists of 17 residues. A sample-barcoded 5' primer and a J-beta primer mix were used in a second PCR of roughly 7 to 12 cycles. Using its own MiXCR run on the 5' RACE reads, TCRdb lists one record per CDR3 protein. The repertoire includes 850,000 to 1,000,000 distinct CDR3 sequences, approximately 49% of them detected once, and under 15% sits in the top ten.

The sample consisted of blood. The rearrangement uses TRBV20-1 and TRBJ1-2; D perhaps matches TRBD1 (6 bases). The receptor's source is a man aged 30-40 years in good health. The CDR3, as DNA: TGCAGTGCTAGACCGTGGGGGCCCCTATCCTTGCTAAATGGCTACACCTTC. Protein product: CSARPWGPLSLLNGYTF.